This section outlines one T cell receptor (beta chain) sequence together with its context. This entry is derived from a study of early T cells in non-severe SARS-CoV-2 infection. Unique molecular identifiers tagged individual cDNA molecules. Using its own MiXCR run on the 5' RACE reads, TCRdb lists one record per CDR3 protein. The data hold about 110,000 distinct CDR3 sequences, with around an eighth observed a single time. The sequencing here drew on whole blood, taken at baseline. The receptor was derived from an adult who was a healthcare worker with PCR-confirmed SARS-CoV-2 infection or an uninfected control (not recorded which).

CDR3 sequence reads: CASSQGTALNEQFF. The CDR3 nucleotides are TGTGCCAGCAGCCAAGGGACCGCCCTTAATGAGCAGTTCTTC. The chain is built from TRBV14 and TRBJ2-1; D gene uncertain. V dropped 1 base and J dropped 7 bases, with 11 bases sitting between them. The germline V gene encodes CDR1 SGHDN and CDR2 FVKESK. The CDR3 runs to 14 residues.